A selection of T cell receptor beta chains follows, all from one sample in a study of blood T cell repertoires in COVID-19. Here immunoSEQ multiplex PCR was the method, and the copy in TCRdb shows in-frame clones only, minus some. The table lists more than 200,000 clones, 65% to 90% of them singletons. The sample was peripheral blood. The source of these receptors is a man between 50 and 59 years old with acute or convalescent COVID-19. CDR3s include the opening cysteine and the closing phenylalanine or tryptophan. Fields, in order: clone size, CDR3 length, D gene, J gene, V gene, CDR3 protein, CDR3 DNA. The D gene is left open where the match is weak. Size tells how often a clone was seen (once, few, many) or the class of an expanded clone, and some rows leave it out.

once,15,TRBD2,TRBJ2-5,TRBV5-1,CASSRTSGGTKTQYF,TGCGCCAGCAGTCGAACTAGCGGGGGTACAAAGACCCAGTACTTC
-,11,TRBD2,TRBJ2-5,TRBV30,CAWRQAGGLNF,TGTGCCTGGAGACAAGCGGGGGGACTAAACTTC
-,16,-,TRBJ2-3,TRBV5-6,CASSLGGTMGWDTQYF,TGTGCCAGCAGCTTGGGAGGGACAATGGGCTGGGATACGCAGTATTTT
-,13,-,TRBJ2-7,TRBV11-3,CASQKDSSYEQYF,TGTGCCAGCCAGAAGGACAGCTCCTACGAGCAGTACTTC
-,15,TRBD1,TRBJ1-2,TRBV5-5,CASTTLMTGNYGYTF,TGTGCCAGCACCACTCTTATGACAGGGAACTATGGCTACACCTTC
-,15,TRBD1,TRBJ1-6,TRBV10-3,CAIKSTGIADSPLHF,TGTGCCATCAAATCGACAGGGATTGCGGATTCACCCCTCCACTTT
-,14,TRBD2,TRBJ2-3,TRBV7-8,CASSLGTSGDTQYF,TGTGCCAGCAGCTTAGGGACTAGCGGAGATACGCAGTATTTT
few,17,TRBD1,TRBJ1-4,TRBV7-9,CASSPFPGQGESEKLFF,TGTGCCAGCAGCCCCTTCCCGGGACAGGGAGAAAGTGAAAAACTGTTTTTT
-,17,TRBD1,TRBJ2-3,TRBV11-2,CASSPRGTGGFTDTQYF,TGTGCCAGCAGCCCCCGCGGGACAGGGGGGTTCACAGATACGCAGTATTTT
-,14,-,TRBJ1-6,TRBV25-1,CASRSQPRDSPLHF,TGTGCCAGCAGATCACAGCCGAGGGATTCACCCCTCCACTTT
-,16,TRBD2,TRBJ2-1,TRBV15,CATSRGPSGGINEQFF,TGTGCCACCAGCAGGGGCCCTAGCGGGGGGATCAATGAGCAGTTCTTC
-,15,TRBD1,TRBJ1-1,TRBV5-1,CASRGQQGLNTEAFF,TGCGCCAGCAGGGGACAACAGGGGTTGAACACTGAAGCTTTCTTT
-,14,-,TRBJ1-1,TRBV19,CASSIFQGNTEAFF,TGTGCCAGTAGTATCTTTCAGGGGAACACTGAAGCTTTCTTT
-,11,-,TRBJ2-1,TRBV5-1,CASSFRGEQFF,TGCGCCAGCAGCTTTAGGGGGGAGCAGTTCTTC
-,13,-,TRBJ1-1,TRBV5-1,CASSTGQNTEAFF,TGCGCCAGCAGCACCGGACAGAACACTGAAGCTTTCTTT
-,16,-,TRBJ1-1,TRBV5-1,CASSSVSGAGNTEAFF,TGCGCCAGCAGCTCAGTCTCAGGGGCAGGGAACACTGAAGCTTTCTTT
-,15,-,TRBJ2-2,TRBV11-2,CASSMQGSYTGELFF,TGTGCCAGCAGCATGCAGGGGAGTTACACCGGGGAGCTGTTTTTT
-,19,-,TRBJ2-6,TRBV6-4,CASSDSTGEATVGANVLTF,TGTGCCAGCAGTGACTCGACTGGGGAGGCCACGGTCGGGGCCAACGTCCTGACTTTC
-,14,-,TRBJ1-5,TRBV19,CASSWGTSYQPQHF,TGTGCCAGTAGTTGGGGCACGTCATACCAGCCCCAGCATTTT
-,16,-,TRBJ1-2,TRBV21-1,CASSNPRGGILYGYTF,TGTGCCAGCAGCAACCCCCGAGGAGGAATTCTCTATGGCTACACCTTC
-,17,TRBD1,TRBJ1-4,TRBV7-9,CASRTDRGLFESEKLFF,TGTGCCAGCAGGACGGACAGGGGGCTTTTCGAGAGTGAAAAACTGTTTTTT
-,16,-,TRBJ1-2,TRBV7-6,CASSLRAWGESGGYTF,TGTGCCAGCAGCTTAAGGGCGTGGGGGGAGTCGGGTGGCTACACCTTC
-,15,TRBD1,TRBJ1-2,TRBV30,CAWDRTGAHGGGYTF,TGTGCCTGGGATAGGACAGGGGCCCACGGAGGGGGCTACACCTTC
-,13,-,TRBJ1-1,TRBV7-2,CASSQTRSGGAFF,TGTGCCAGCAGCCAAACACGATCCGGAGGGGCTTTCTTT
-,14,TRBD1,TRBJ2-4,TRBV5-1,CASSFGTGENIQYF,TGCGCCAGCAGCTTCGGGACAGGGGAAAACATTCAGTACTTC
-,13,-,TRBJ1-2,TRBV14,CASSQLLEGGYTF,TGTGCCAGCAGCCAACTATTGGAGGGTGGCTACACCTTC
-,14,TRBD1,TRBJ2-4,TRBV30,CAWSVQGPKNIQYF,TGTGCCTGGAGTGTACAGGGGCCGAAAAACATTCAGTACTTC
-,13,-,TRBJ2-7,TRBV7-9,CASSLADTYEQYF,TGTGCCAGCAGCTTAGCGGACACGTACGAGCAGTACTTC
-,16,-,TRBJ2-2,TRBV18,CASSPVSAGNTGELFF,TGTGCCAGCTCACCAGTCTCTGCAGGGAACACCGGGGAGCTGTTTTTT
-,14,-,TRBJ1-1,TRBV9,CASSVGTGPTEAFF,TGTGCCAGCAGCGTAGGAACAGGGCCTACTGAAGCTTTCTTT
-,14,-,TRBJ1-1,TRBV5-1,CASSIRGTTTEAFF,TGCGCCAGCAGCATCCGCGGGACGACCACTGAAGCTTTCTTT
-,14,TRBD1,TRBJ2-7,TRBV27,CASSFLDRGYEQYF,TGTGCCAGCAGTTTCTTGGACAGGGGTTACGAGCAGTACTTC
-,12,-,TRBJ1-2,TRBV12-3/TRBV12-4,CASSFVGDGYTF,TGTGCCAGCAGTTTTGTAGGGGATGGCTACACCTTC
-,15,TRBD1,TRBJ2-3,TRBV27,CASSSLGTGSDTQYF,TGTGCCAGCAGTTCCCTCGGGACAGGGTCAGATACGCAGTATTTT
many,14,TRBD1,TRBJ1-2,TRBV19,CASSSGTESYGYTF,TGTGCCAGTTCTAGCGGGACAGAGTCCTATGGCTACACCTTC
-,16,TRBD1,TRBJ2-3,TRBV6-2/TRBV6-3,CASSYRGTGSTDTQYF,TGTGCCAGCAGTTACAGGGGGACAGGGAGCACAGATACGCAGTATTTT
-,14,TRBD1,TRBJ1-1,TRBV6-6,CASRRQGSDTEAFF,TGTGCCAGCAGAAGACAGGGGAGCGACACTGAAGCTTTCTTT
-,13,-,TRBJ1-1,TRBV11-2,CASSTTRGIEAFF,TGTGCCAGCAGCACGACAAGGGGAATTGAAGCTTTCTTT
-,15,-,TRBJ1-1,TRBV18,CASSPPVRGNTEAFF,TGTGCCAGCTCACCACCGGTTCGGGGGAACACTGAAGCTTTCTTT
-,11,-,TRBJ1-2,TRBV6-5,CASRSYYGYTF,TGTGCCAGCAGGTCCTATTATGGCTACACCTTC
-,17,TRBD1,TRBJ2-2,TRBV18,CASSPHGQGAGTGELFF,TGTGCCAGCTCACCACATGGACAGGGGGCTGGCACCGGGGAGCTGTTTTTT
-,14,TRBD1,TRBJ2-1,TRBV7-3,CASSSGQVYNEQFF,TGTGCCAGCAGCTCGGGACAGGTCTACAATGAGCAGTTCTTC
-,13,-,TRBJ1-5,TRBV6-5,CASTPDMSQPQHF,TGTGCCAGCACCCCGGACATGAGCCAGCCCCAGCATTTT
-,15,TRBD1,TRBJ1-1,TRBV19,CASSIEGQGNTEAFF,TGTGCCAGTAGTATTGAAGGACAGGGGAACACTGAAGCTTTCTTT
few,14,-,TRBJ1-4,TRBV5-1,CASSLTGTNEKLFF,TGCGCCAGCAGCTTGACAGGGACTAATGAAAAACTGTTTTTT
few,13,-,TRBJ1-4,TRBV5-5,CASSFPAGEKLFF,TGTGCCAGCAGCTTCCCGGCGGGCGAAAAACTGTTTTTT
-,15,TRBD1,TRBJ1-2,TRBV19,CASSISTGGVYGYTF,TGTGCCAGTAGTATATCGACAGGGGGGGTCTATGGCTACACCTTC
-,14,TRBD2,TRBJ2-1,TRBV5-4,CASSPTSGDNEQFF,TGTGCCAGCAGCCCGACTAGCGGGGACAATGAGCAGTTCTTC
-,12,-,TRBJ1-1,TRBV5-1,CASSSRETEAFF,TGCGCCAGCAGCTCCAGGGAAACTGAAGCTTTCTTT
-,12,-,TRBJ2-7,TRBV5-6,CASSLGAYEQYF,TGTGCCAGCAGCTTGGGGGCGTACGAGCAGTACTTC